This TCR beta chain was sequenced in a study of cytomegalovirus exposure and HLA in healthy donors. This clone was seen more than once but under ten times. Per germline, CDR1 SGHRS and CDR2 YFSETQ. The CDR3 is made up of 16 amino acids. With 0 bases clipped from V and 5 bases from J, the junction kept 5 bases outside the gene matches. The PCR employed 60 Vbeta primers together with 13 Jbeta primers. Sequenced by immunoSEQ multiplex PCR; TCRdb stores in-frame clones only, minus some. This sample yields over 80,000 clones, of which approximately 60% are seen a single time; about 5.5% belongs to the top ten.

This clonotype was obtained from a boy younger than 18 in good health and CMV-seropositive. This chain connects TRBV5-1 to TRBJ1-6; the match to TRBD1 covers 7 bases. The sequenced sample consisted of PBMCs. The CDR3 nucleotides are TGCGCCAGCAGCTTGGCCTTAGGGGGCGATAATTCACCCCTCCACTTT. This sequence encodes CASSLALGGDNSPLHF.